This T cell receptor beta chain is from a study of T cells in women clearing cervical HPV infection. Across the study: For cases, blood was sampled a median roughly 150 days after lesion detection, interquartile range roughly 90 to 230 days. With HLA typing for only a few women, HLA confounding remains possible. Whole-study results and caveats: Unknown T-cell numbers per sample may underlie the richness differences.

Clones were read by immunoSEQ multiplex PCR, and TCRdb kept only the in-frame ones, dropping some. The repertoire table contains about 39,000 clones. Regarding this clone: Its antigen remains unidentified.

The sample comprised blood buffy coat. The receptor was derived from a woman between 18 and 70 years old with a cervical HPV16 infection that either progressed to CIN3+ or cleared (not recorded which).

The CDR3 reads CSAEGYDTTNEKLFF. The CDR3 bases that were read are TGCAGTGCTGAAGGGTACGATACAACTAATGAAAAA. This rearrangement joins TRBV20-1 to TRBJ1-4; D unclear. Read data end 3 residues before the CDR3 end; the end is taken from the germline J gene. V was cut by 5 bases and J by 0 bases, with 13 bases left in between. The CDR3 is 15 amino acids. Germline CDR1 is DFQATT and CDR2 is SNEGSKA (reference sequence).